One and the same sample provided the 16 T cell receptor beta chains below, sequenced in a study of blood T cell repertoires in COVID-19. TCRdb's copy holds only in-frame clones and misses some; the assay was immunoSEQ multiplex PCR. Among some 250,000 clones listed, 80% to 85% were seen once. The source material was peripheral blood. These receptors all come from a woman aged 18-29 years with acute or convalescent COVID-19.

The chain links TRBV28 to TRBJ1-1; tentative D call: TRBD1 (5 bases). Deletions cut 3 bases from V and 6 bases from J, with 14 bases between. This CDR3 spans 14 amino acids. Germline CDR1 reads MDHEN; CDR2 reads SYDVKM. The CDR3 bases are TGTGCCAGCAGTTTGGTTCAGGGATCTTCTGAAGCTTTCTTT. Translated: CASSLVQGSSEAFF.

The gene calls are TRBV3-1 (or the pseudogene TRBV3-2) and TRBJ2-1; D is possibly TRBD1 (5 bases). Per germline, CDR1 LGHDT and CDR2 YNNKEL (reference sequence). The CDR3 loop spans 14 amino acids. Deletions cut 2 bases from V and 7 bases from J, with 12 bases between. CDR3 sequence reads: CASSQTSDMNEQFF. Written as DNA, the CDR3 is TGTGCCAGCAGCCAAACTTCGGACATGAATGAGCAGTTCTTC.

The chain is built from TRBV9 and TRBJ1-1, with unresolved D. The germline gives CDR1 SGDLS, CDR2 YYNGEE. This CDR3 is 14 amino acids long. Trimming took off 4 bases at V and 1 base at J, with 11 bases between the two ends. CDR3 amino acids: CASSPPGGNTEAFF. CDR3 sequence (DNA): TGTGCCAGCAGCCCCCCGGGTGGGAACACTGAAGCTTTCTTT.

The chain employs TRBV14 and TRBJ2-7; D not resolved. CDR3 length: 14 amino acids. V was clipped by 4 bases and J by 1 base, with 11 bases between them. Germline-derived CDR1 and CDR2 are SGHDN and FVKESK. Here the CDR3 reads CASSPRVLSYEQYF. Written as DNA, the CDR3 is TGTGCCAGCAGCCCCCGGGTACTTTCCTACGAGCAGTACTTC.

This sequence joins TRBV7-9 and TRBJ2-5; perhaps TRBD1 as D (6 bases). Germline V gene data show CDR1 as SEHNR and CDR2 as FQNEAQ (reference sequence). Trimming removed 5 bases from V and 3 bases from J, with 16 bases in between. The CDR3 is 15 amino acids. The CDR3 coding sequence is TGTGCCAGCAGCCTATCATGGACAGCGAAAGAGACCCAGTACTTC. Protein: CASSLSWTAKETQYF. The whole variable domain, remainder taken from reference TRBV7-9 and TRBJ2-5, is DTGVSQNPRHKITKRGQNVTFRCDPISEHNRLYWYRQTLGQGPEFLTYFQNEAQLEKSRLLSDRFSAERPKGSFSTLEIQRTEQGDSAMYLCASSLSWTAKETQYFGPGTRLLVL.

The J gene is TRBJ1-4, the V gene TRBV5-6, with D perhaps TRBD1 (5 bases). This CDR3 contains 17 residues. Germline V CDR1 and CDR2: SGHDT, YYEEEE. The germline V and J ends were trimmed by 0 bases and 2 bases, with 14 bases remaining between them. The CDR3 DNA reads as TGTGCCAGCAGCTTGGGATTAGGGGTCTCGACTAATGAAAAACTGTTTTTT. It is translated as CASSLGLGVSTNEKLFF.

The V gene is TRBV4-1, the J gene TRBJ1-2; D is possibly TRBD1 (5 bases). The V and J ends lost 0 bases and 6 bases respectively, with 14 bases between them. The CDR3 runs to 15 residues. The germline V gene encodes CDR1 MGHRA and CDR2 YSYEKL. The CDR3 sequence is CASSQDGPGRDGYTF. For the CDR3, the DNA is TGCGCCAGCAGCCAAGATGGCCCAGGGAGGGATGGCTACACCTTC.

This clone was counted once. The rearrangement links TRBV6-2 or TRBV6-3 to TRBJ2-7; 8 bases agree with TRBD1. The germline CDR1 and CDR2 sequences are MNHEY and SVGEGT. V was pared by 4 bases and J by 6 bases, with 5 bases of the junction left unmatched. The CDR3 is 13 residues long. CDR3 sequence: CASSLGQVSEQYF. CDR3 DNA sequence: TGTGCCAGCAGTTTGGGACAGGTCTCCGAGCAGTACTTC.

This clone was detected only a few times. The chain combines TRBV5-8 with TRBJ1-4, with 8 bases aligning to TRBD1. This CDR3 has 14 amino acids. Germline CDR1 reads SGHTS; CDR2 reads YDEGEE. V shed 2 bases, J shed 10 bases, and the junction held 7 bases outside the gene matches. CDR3 in DNA: TGTGCCAGCAGCTTAGACAGGGGTCCAGGAAAACTGTTTTTT. The encoded protein is CASSLDRGPGKLFF.

V usage is TRBV6-5 and J usage is TRBJ2-5; a weak D match, TRBD1 (5 bases). Trimming left V 5 bases short and J 2 bases short, with 12 bases between. CDR3 size: 14 residues. Germline CDR1 is MNHEY and CDR2 is SVGAGI. The CDR3 DNA is TGTGCCAGCAGTAGGGCAGGGATACAAGAGACCCAGTACTTC. Its protein is CASSRAGIQETQYF.

This chain joins TRBV2 and TRBJ2-1; the match to TRBD2 covers 16 bases. This CDR3 is built from 17 residues. V shed 6 bases, J shed 7 bases, and the junction held 9 bases outside the gene matches. Germline-derived CDR1 and CDR2 are SNHLY and FYNNEI. The CDR3 DNA sequence: TGTGCCAGCAGCGGGACTAGCGGGAGGGCCAGGGTGAATGAGCAGTTCTTC. This translates into CASSGTSGRARVNEQFF.

This rearrangement joins TRBV18 to TRBJ1-5; TRBD1 agrees at 9 bases. Trimming took 5 bases from V and 2 from J; bases not matched to a gene: 16. CDR1 and CDR2 (germline): KGHSH, LQKENI. CDR3 length: 19 amino acids. The CDR3 protein is CASSADHYRGLVGNQPQHF. Here the CDR3 DNA reads TGTGCCAGCTCAGCCGATCATTACAGGGGGCTGGTGGGCAATCAGCCCCAGCATTTT. The full variable domain, rest sourced from reference TRBV18 and TRBJ1-5, is NAGVMQNPRHLVRRRGQEARLRCSPMKGHSHVYWYRQLPEEGLKFMVYLQKENIIDESGMPKERFSAEFPKEGPSILRIQQVVRGDSAAYFCASSADHYRGLVGNQPQHFGDGTRLSIL.

The rearrangement links TRBV6-2 or TRBV6-3 to TRBJ2-3, with 11 bases fitting TRBD2. The germline CDR1 and CDR2 sequences are MNHEY and SVGEGT. This CDR3 comprises 15 residues. V shed 6 bases and J 4 bases; nucleotides not matched to a gene: 6. CDR3 sequence: CASSRSSGRSDTQYF. CDR3 sequence (DNA): TGTGCCAGCAGCCGCTCTAGCGGGAGGTCAGATACGCAGTATTTT.

This chain links TRBV19 with TRBJ2-2; D ambiguous. The CDR3 is made up of 14 amino acids. In germline, CDR1 is LNHDA, CDR2 SQIVND (reference sequence). Trimming left V 4 bases short and J 6 bases short, with 12 bases between. CDR3 region: CASSTYGSSGELFF. DNA of the CDR3: TGTGCCAGTAGTACCTACGGTAGTTCCGGGGAGCTGTTTTTT.

This chain uses TRBV7-2 with TRBJ2-1; 14 bases line up with TRBD2. V shed 4 bases, J shed 10 bases, and the junction held 9 bases outside the gene matches. Germline CDR1 SGHTA, CDR2 FQGNSA. CDR3 length: 16 residues. In nucleotides, the CDR3 is TGTGCCAGCAGCTACGGAGGGACTAGCGGGAGAAGGGAGCAGTTCTTC. Its protein product is CASSYGGTSGRREQFF.

The chain employs TRBV19 and TRBJ2-1; D perhaps matches TRBD2 (6 bases). Trimming removed 6 bases from V and 4 bases from J, with 13 bases in between. CDR1 is LNHDA, CDR2 SQIVND, per germline (reference sequence). The length of the CDR3 is 14 residues. The CDR3 protein is CASRTAGPYNEQFF. The CDR3 nucleotides are TGTGCCAGTAGGACGGCGGGACCTTACAATGAGCAGTTCTTC.